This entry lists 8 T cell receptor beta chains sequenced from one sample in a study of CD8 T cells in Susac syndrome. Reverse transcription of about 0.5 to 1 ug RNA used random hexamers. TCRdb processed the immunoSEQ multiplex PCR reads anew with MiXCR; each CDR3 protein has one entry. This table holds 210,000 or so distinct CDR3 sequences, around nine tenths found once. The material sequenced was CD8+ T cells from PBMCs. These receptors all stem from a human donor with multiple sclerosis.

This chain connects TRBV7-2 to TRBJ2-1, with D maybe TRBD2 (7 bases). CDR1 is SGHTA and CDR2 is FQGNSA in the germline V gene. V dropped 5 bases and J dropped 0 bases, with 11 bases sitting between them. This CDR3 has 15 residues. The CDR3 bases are TGTGCCAGCAGCCACGGGGGGCCCTCCTACAATGAGCAGTTCTTC. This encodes CASSHGGPSYNEQFF.

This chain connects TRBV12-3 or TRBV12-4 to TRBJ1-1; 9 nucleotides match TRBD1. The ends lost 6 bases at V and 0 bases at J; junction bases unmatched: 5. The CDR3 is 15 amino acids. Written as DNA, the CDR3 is TGTGCCAGCAGCCCCGGACAGGGGATGAACACTGAAGCTTTCTTT. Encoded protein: CASSPGQGMNTEAFF.

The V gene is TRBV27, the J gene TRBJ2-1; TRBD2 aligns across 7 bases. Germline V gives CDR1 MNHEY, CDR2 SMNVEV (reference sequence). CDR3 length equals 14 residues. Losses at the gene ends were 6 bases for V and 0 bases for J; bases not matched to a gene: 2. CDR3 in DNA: TGTGCCAGCAGCCTAGCGGTCTCCTACAATGAGCAGTTCTTC. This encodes CASSLAVSYNEQFF.

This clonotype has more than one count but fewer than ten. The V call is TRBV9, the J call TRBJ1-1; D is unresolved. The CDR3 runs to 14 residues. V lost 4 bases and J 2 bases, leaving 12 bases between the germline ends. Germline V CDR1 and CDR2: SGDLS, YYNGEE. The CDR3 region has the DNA TGTGCCAGCAGCTTAGGGAGGTCCAACACTGAAGCTTTCTTT. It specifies CASSLGRSNTEAFF.

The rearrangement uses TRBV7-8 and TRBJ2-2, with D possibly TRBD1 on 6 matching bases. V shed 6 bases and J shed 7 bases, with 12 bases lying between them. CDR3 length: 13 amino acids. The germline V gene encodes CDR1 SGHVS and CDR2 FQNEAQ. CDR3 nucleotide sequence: TGTGCCAGCAGGGACAGTGCCGGCGGGGAGCTGTTTTTT. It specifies CASRDSAGGELFF.

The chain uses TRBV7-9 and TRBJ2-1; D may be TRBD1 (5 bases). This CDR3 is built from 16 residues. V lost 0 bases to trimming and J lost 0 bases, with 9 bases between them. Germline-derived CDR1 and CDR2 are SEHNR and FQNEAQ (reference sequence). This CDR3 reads CASSLATGFSYNEQFF. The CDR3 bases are TGTGCCAGCAGCTTAGCTACAGGATTCTCCTACAATGAGCAGTTCTTC.

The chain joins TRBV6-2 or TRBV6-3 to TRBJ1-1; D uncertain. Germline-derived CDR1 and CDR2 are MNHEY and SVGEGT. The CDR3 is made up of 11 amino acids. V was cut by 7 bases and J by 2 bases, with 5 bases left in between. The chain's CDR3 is CASILNTEAFF. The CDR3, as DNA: TGTGCCAGCATTCTTAACACTGAAGCTTTCTTT.

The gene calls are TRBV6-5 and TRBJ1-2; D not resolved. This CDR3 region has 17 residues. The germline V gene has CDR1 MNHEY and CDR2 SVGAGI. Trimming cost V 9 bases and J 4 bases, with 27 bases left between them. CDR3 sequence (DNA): TGTGCCAGTAGCCTACTCCCGGGCCGCCCCGAGGGCTATGGCTACACCTTC. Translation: CASSLLPGRPEGYGYTF.